This entry describes one T cell receptor beta chain. The source of the sample is a study of blood T cell repertoires in COVID-19. Across the whole study: The origin of the acute and convalescent COVID-19 samples was the United States, Italy and Spain. T cells, B-cell-depleted T cells, or PBMCs supplied cDNA or gDNA.

Germline CDR1 SNHLY, CDR2 FYNNEI. CDR3 length: 11 residues. V was clipped by 8 bases and J by 2 bases, with 3 bases between them. Assay: immunoSEQ multiplex PCR; the TCRdb copy retains only in-frame clones and omits some. This table has about 210,000 clones, 65% to 85% appearing once. This TCR derives from a man in his fifties or sixties with active or convalescent COVID-19. The chain is built from TRBV2 and TRBJ1-4; no definite D call. The sequencing sample was made of peripheral blood. The CDR3: CASRTNEKLFF. As DNA, the CDR3 is TGTGCCAGCCGGACTAATGAAAAACTGTTTTTT.